The 8 T cell receptor beta chains in this list originate from one sample, sequenced in a study of blood T cell repertoires in COVID-19 (dated by TCRdb to the early 2020s). To prepare the library, the immunoSEQ multiplex PCR assay was applied. As stored in TCRdb, this immuneACCESS dataset retains in-frame rearrangements with V and J assigned. A fraction of the clones does not appear; measured against another copy, unresolved V genes explain less than half of the discrepancy, and the remainder lacks a known reason. Recorded for this sample are 130,000 to 150,000 clones; roughly 90% of them occurred a single time. The ten largest clones represent 10% of the sample. The source material was peripheral blood. The receptors were gathered from a man between 50 and 59 years old with active or convalescent COVID-19.

This chain uses TRBV6-1 with TRBJ1-5, with D perhaps matching TRBD1 (6 bases). There are 17 residues in the CDR3. Germline V CDR1 and CDR2: MNHNS, SASEGT. Trimming shortened V by 3 bases and J by 0 bases, and 15 bases separated the two germline ends. For the CDR3, the DNA is TGTGCCAGCAGTGATGCGGGGGCCGTTGATAGCAATCAGCCCCAGCATTTT. This translates into CASSDAGAVDSNQPQHF.

V and J are TRBV27 and TRBJ2-7, with TRBD1 identical over 9 bases. The CDR3 runs 15 residues. Per the germline V gene, CDR1 is MNHEY and CDR2 is SMNVEV (reference sequence). Trimming took 2 bases from V and 3 from J; bases not matched to a gene: 5. The CDR3 DNA reads TGTGCCAGCAGTTTAGGCGGACAGGGGAACTACGAGCAGTACTTC. It specifies CASSLGGQGNYEQYF.

The chain carries TRBV7-2 and TRBJ2-7, with TRBD1 matching over 9 bases. Germline V gives CDR1 SGHTA, CDR2 FQGNSA. V trimming: 5 bases; J trimming: 3 bases; junction bases outside the gene matches: 8. The CDR3 extends over 15 amino acids. CDR3 DNA: TGTGCCAGCAGCCTAACAGGGGGCATTGTCTACGAGCAGTACTTC. It codes for CASSLTGGIVYEQYF.

This clone came up many times. The chain links TRBV5-1 to TRBJ2-2; D unresolved. This CDR3 is built from 14 residues. In germline, CDR1 is SGHRS, CDR2 YFSETQ. The V and J ends lost 1 base and 1 base respectively, with 5 bases between them. The CDR3 sequence: CASSLTVNTGELFF. CDR3 sequence (DNA): TGCGCCAGCAGCTTGACAGTGAACACCGGGGAGCTGTTTTTT.

The V call is TRBV18, the J call TRBJ2-2; perhaps TRBD2 as D (5 bases). Germline loops: CDR1 KGHSH, CDR2 LQKENI. Trimming removed 6 bases from V and 0 bases from J, with 5 bases in between. The CDR3 spans 13 residues. Written as DNA, the CDR3 is TGTGCCAGCTCCGGGACGAACACCGGGGAGCTGTTTTTT. Its protein product is CASSGTNTGELFF.

This clone was seen only once. This sequence joins TRBV7-9 and TRBJ2-7; the match to TRBD1 covers 9 bases. This CDR3 is 16 amino acids long. Germline V gives CDR1 SEHNR, CDR2 FQNEAQ (reference sequence). Unmatched junction bases numbered 6, after V lost 3 bases and J lost 0 bases. CDR3 DNA sequence: TGTGCCAGCAGCTTTTTGGGACAGGGTTTCTCCTACGAGCAGTACTTC. Its protein is CASSFLGQGFSYEQYF. Based on the CDR3 plus reference TRBV7-9 and TRBJ2-7, the full variable domain is DTGVSQNPRHKITKRGQNVTFRCDPISEHNRLYWYRQTLGQGPEFLTYFQNEAQLEKSRLLSDRFSAERPKGSFSTLEIQRTEQGDSAMYLCASSFLGQGFSYEQYFGPGTRLTVT.

The chain recombines TRBV3-1 (or the pseudogene TRBV3-2) with TRBJ1-2; no definite D call. The CDR3 spans 15 residues. Per germline, CDR1 LGHDT and CDR2 YNNKEL (reference sequence). The V and J ends lost 0 bases and 4 bases respectively, with 12 bases between them. This CDR3 is CASSQDREAGYGYTF. The CDR3 coding sequence is TGTGCCAGCAGCCAAGACCGGGAGGCGGGCTATGGCTACACCTTC.

CDR3 in amino acids: CASSLLGSEAFF. In DNA form, the CDR3 reads TGTGCCAGCAGCCTCTTGGGGAGTGAAGCTTTCTTT. The chain has TRBV6-1 and TRBJ1-1; D gene uncertain. The CDR3 has 12 residues. Germline CDR1 and CDR2: MNHNS and SASEGT. Trimming took 6 bases from V and 7 from J, leaving 12 bases between them.